The 11 T cell receptor beta chains below were found in one sample sequenced in a study of T cells after yellow fever vaccination. TCRdb redid the calling of the 5' RACE reads with MiXCR, one entry per CDR3 protein. The data contain more than 450,000 distinct CDR3 sequences, 21% of them seen just once; the ten biggest clones take up about 16%. The sample was PBMCs, taken 20 to 25 days after the first yellow fever vaccination. These receptor sequences come from a man between 18 and 29 years old who received the YFV17D yellow fever vaccine.

This clonotype was counted a few times. The CDR3 nucleotides are TGCGCCAGCAGCTTGGGCGGGGACAGCGAGCAGTACGTC. Amino acids: CASSLGGDSEQYV. This chain connects TRBV5-1 to TRBJ2-7; possibly TRBD1 for D (7 bases). CDR1 and CDR2 (germline): SGHRS, YFSETQ. V was shortened by 0 bases and J by 6 bases, with 10 bases between the two germline ends. The CDR3 sequence is 13 residues long.

A few counts support this clonotype. This rearrangement joins TRBV20-1 to TRBJ2-1, with no clear D. The V end lost 0 bases, the J end lost 8 bases, and 8 bases lay between the germline ends. The germline V gene encodes CDR1 DFQATT and CDR2 SNEGSKA (reference sequence). The CDR3 is made up of 12 amino acids. This CDR3 is CSARDRNHEQFF. For the CDR3, the DNA is TGCAGTGCTAGAGATCGGAACCATGAGCAGTTCTTC.

This clonotype was recorded a few times. The chain links TRBV6-1 to TRBJ2-5; no clear D gene. The CDR3 loop spans 13 amino acids. Germline assignment: CDR1 MNHNS and CDR2 SASEGT. V lost 6 bases to trimming and J lost 5 bases, with 13 bases between them. CDR3 coding DNA: TGTGCCAGCAGGGATTTGTTTTTTGAGACCCAGTACTTC. Encoded protein: CASRDLFFETQYF.

This clonotype has more than one count but fewer than ten. The gene calls are TRBV5-1 and TRBJ2-1; 10 bases agree with TRBD2. CDR3 length equals 16 residues. Trimming took 4 bases from V and 4 from J; bases not matched to a gene: 8. Germline loops: CDR1 SGHRS, CDR2 YFSETQ. DNA of the CDR3: TGCGCCAGCAGCCCACCGGGACTAGCGCATTACAATGAGCAGTTCTTC. Translated: CASSPPGLAHYNEQFF.

CDR3 DNA sequence: TGTGCCAGCAGCTACGGACTAGCGGGGGGTTTTGGTGTGACCCAGTACTTC. It specifies CASSYGLAGGFGVTQYF. The chain couples TRBV5-6 to TRBJ2-5; 14 positions match TRBD2. The CDR3 spans 17 residues. Germline values: CDR1 SGHDT, CDR2 YYEEEE. The V gene end was trimmed by 3 bases and the J gene end by 7 bases; junction bases not matched to a gene: 11.

This clonotype has just a few counts. CDR3: CATSRERGGLLDTQYF. CDR3 coding DNA: TGTGCCACCAGCAGGGAGCGGGGGGGCCTTTTAGATACGCAGTATTTT. The V gene is TRBV15, the J gene TRBJ2-3; the match to TRBD2 covers 10 bases. The CDR3 totals 16 residues. The germline CDR1 and CDR2 sequences are LNHNV and YYDKDF (reference sequence). Losses at the gene ends were 3 bases for V and 5 bases for J; bases not matched to a gene: 8. Full variable domain (rest looked up from reference TRBV15 and TRBJ2-3): DAMVIQNPRYQVTQFGKPVTLSCSQTLNHNVMYWYQQKSSQAPKLLFHYYDKDFNNEADTPDNFQSRRPNTSFCFLDIRSPGLGDTAMYLCATSRERGGLLDTQYFGPGTRLTVL.

The chain couples TRBV19 to TRBJ2-1; D may be TRBD2 (5 bases). Germline lookup yields CDR1 LNHDA and CDR2 SQIVND (reference sequence). The length of the CDR3 is 16 residues. With 4 bases removed from V and 0 bases from J, the gap between germline ends came to 13 bases. The CDR3 sequence is CASSTPRLSSYNEQFF. In DNA form, the CDR3 reads TGTGCCAGTAGTACCCCCAGACTAAGCTCCTACAATGAGCAGTTCTTC.

The CDR3 DNA is TGTGCCAGCAGCTTAGCTGCCGACAGGGTGGCAGCCTATGGCTACACCTTC. Translating gives CASSLAADRVAAYGYTF. The J gene is TRBJ1-2, the V gene TRBV7-6; 7 nucleotides match TRBD1. Germline values: CDR1 SGHVS, CDR2 FNYEAQ. Trimming cost V 0 bases and J 4 bases; bases outside gene matches: 11. The CDR3 runs 17 residues.

The CDR3 DNA reads TGTGCCAGCAGCTTATCTGGGCAGGGACATCAGCCCCAGCATTTT. This translates into CASSLSGQGHQPQHF. The chain uses TRBV7-2 and TRBJ1-5; TRBD1 might be the D (5 bases). V lost 2 bases and J lost 5, with 13 bases in between. The germline V gene encodes CDR1 SGHTA and CDR2 FQGNSA. The length of the CDR3 is 15 residues. Full variable domain (remainder filled in from reference TRBV7-2 and TRBJ1-5): GAGVSQSPSNKVTEKGKDVELRCDPISGHTALYWYRQSLGQGLEFLIYFQGNSAPDKSGLPSDRFSAERTGGSVSTLTIQRTQQEDSAVYLCASSLSGQGHQPQHFGDGTRLSIL.

The gene calls are TRBV5-1 and TRBJ2-1, with D possibly being TRBD2 (6 bases). This CDR3 is 17 amino acids long. The V end lost 4 bases, the J end lost 2 bases, and 19 bases lay between the germline ends. Germline values: CDR1 SGHRS, CDR2 YFSETQ. For the CDR3, the DNA is TGCGCCAGCAGCCCGGAGCCCGTCGGGGGACCCTACAATGAGCAGTTCTTC. It codes for CASSPEPVGGPYNEQFF.

The chain employs TRBV5-5 and TRBJ2-5; D is unclear. This CDR3 spans 15 amino acids. The germline gives CDR1 SGHKS, CDR2 YYEKEE (reference sequence). Trimming stripped 2 bases from V and 1 base from J, with 12 bases between. CDR3 nucleotide sequence: TGTGCCAGCAGCTTAAATGCAGGTTTCCAAGAGACCCAGTACTTC. It translates to CASSLNAGFQETQYF.